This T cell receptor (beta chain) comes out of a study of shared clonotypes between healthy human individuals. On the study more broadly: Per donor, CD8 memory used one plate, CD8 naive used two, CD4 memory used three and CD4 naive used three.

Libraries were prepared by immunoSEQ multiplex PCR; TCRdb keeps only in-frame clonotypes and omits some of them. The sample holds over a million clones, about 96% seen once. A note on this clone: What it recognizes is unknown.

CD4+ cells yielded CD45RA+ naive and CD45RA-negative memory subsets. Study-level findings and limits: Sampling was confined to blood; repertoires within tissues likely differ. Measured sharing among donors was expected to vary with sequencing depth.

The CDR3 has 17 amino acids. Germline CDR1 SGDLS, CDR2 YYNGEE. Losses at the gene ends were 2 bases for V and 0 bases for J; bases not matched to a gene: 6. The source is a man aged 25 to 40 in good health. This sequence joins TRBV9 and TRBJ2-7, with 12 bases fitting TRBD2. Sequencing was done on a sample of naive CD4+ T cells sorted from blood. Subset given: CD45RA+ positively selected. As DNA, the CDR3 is TGTGCCAGCAGCGTCCACCCGACTAGCGGGAGCTCCTACGAGCAGTACTTC. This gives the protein CASSVHPTSGSSYEQYF.